The source of this T cell receptor beta chain is a study of patients and donors after allogeneic stem cell transplantation. Trimming removed 3 bases from V and 0 bases from J; junction bases left unmatched: 7. This CDR3 has 16 amino acids. Germline lookup yields CDR1 SGHRS and CDR2 YFSETQ. TCRdb fed the RT-PCR reads into MiXCR, producing one record per CDR3 protein. The data show about a million distinct CDR3 sequences, around 17% seen once. The sample consisted of blood, either unsorted or a sorted T cell fraction (not recorded which). This sequence originates from a human donor who was either an allogeneic HSCT recipient or a stem cell or donor lymphocyte infusion donor (not recorded which). It is not recorded whose cells these are; they may come from a transplant donor. This chain links TRBV5-1 with TRBJ2-7, with 9 bases aligning to TRBD2. The CDR3 DNA reads as TGCGCCAGCAGCTGGGGCCTTAGCGGGGGCTCCTACGAGCAGTACTTC. Its protein product is CASSWGLSGGSYEQYF.